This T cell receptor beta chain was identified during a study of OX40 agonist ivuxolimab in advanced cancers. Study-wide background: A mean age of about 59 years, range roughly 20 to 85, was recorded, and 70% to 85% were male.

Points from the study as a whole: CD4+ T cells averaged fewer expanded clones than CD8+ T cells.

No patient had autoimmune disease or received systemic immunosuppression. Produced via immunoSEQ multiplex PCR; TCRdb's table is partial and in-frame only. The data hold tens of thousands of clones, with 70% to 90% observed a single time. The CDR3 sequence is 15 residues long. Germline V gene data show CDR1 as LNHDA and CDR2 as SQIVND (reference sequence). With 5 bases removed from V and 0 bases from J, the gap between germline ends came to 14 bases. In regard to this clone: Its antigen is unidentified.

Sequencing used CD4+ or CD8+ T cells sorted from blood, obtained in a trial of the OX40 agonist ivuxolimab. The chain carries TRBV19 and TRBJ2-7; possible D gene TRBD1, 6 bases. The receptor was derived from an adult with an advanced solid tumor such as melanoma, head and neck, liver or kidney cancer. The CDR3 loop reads CASSGRQESSYEQYF. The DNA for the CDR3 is TGTGCCAGTAGTGGACGACAGGAGAGCTCCTACGAGCAGTACTTC.